This is a list of T cell receptor beta chains from one sample in a study of beta chain features in type 1 diabetes. Data came from immunoSEQ multiplex PCR; TCRdb stores just in-frame clones and leaves some out. Here the sample spans a few hundred thousand clones, roughly 16% being singletons. Sequencing used naive CD4+ T cells from blood. The receptors stem from a man younger than 40 with type 1 diabetes. The CDR3 runs from the conserved cysteine through the conserved F or W. Fields, in order: clone size, J gene, D gene, V gene, CDR3 protein, CDR3 DNA. A D gene is named only where the DNA matches it firmly. Not every row has a clone size; where given, it reads once, few, many or a size class.

few | TRBJ2-1 | TRBD2 | TRBV5-1 | CASSLGTSGRQYNEQFF | TGCGCCAGCAGCTTGGGGACTAGCGGGAGGCAGTACAATGAGCAGTTCTTC
NA | TRBJ2-5 | NA | TRBV13 | CASSSLQETQYF | TGTGCCAGCAGCTCCCTCCAAGAGACCCAGTACTTC
NA | TRBJ2-7 | NA | TRBV10-3 | CAITAIAWHEQYF | TGTGCCATCACGGCGATTGCCTGGCACGAGCAGTACTTC
NA | TRBJ2-7 | NA | TRBV19 | CASSIGGTYEQYF | TGTGCCAGTAGTATAGGAGGCACATACGAGCAGTACTTC
NA | TRBJ2-1 | TRBD2 | TRBV27 | CASSLWGTSGRDEQFF | TGTGCCAGCAGTTTATGGGGGACTAGCGGGAGGGATGAGCAGTTCTTC
NA | TRBJ2-1 | TRBD2 | TRBV7-2 | CASRKMAGAVRSYNEQFF | TGTGCCAGCAGAAAAATGGCGGGAGCCGTTCGCTCCTACAATGAGCAGTTCTTC
NA | TRBJ2-2 | TRBD2 | TRBV9 | CASSVVPSGRSGELFF | TGTGCCAGCAGCGTAGTGCCTAGCGGGAGATCTGGGGAGCTGTTTTTT
NA | TRBJ1-1 | NA | TRBV9 | CASSVEQTGGAEAFF | TGTGCCAGCAGCGTAGAACAGACGGGGGGAGCTGAAGCTTTCTTT
NA | TRBJ2-2 | NA | TRBV6-1 | CASRGGAASAELFF | TGTGCCAGCAGAGGCGGGGCGGCTTCGGCGGAGCTGTTTTTT
few | TRBJ2-7 | NA | TRBV4-2 | CASSQDSIPPYEQYF | TGTGCCAGCAGCCAAGATAGTATACCCCCCTACGAGCAGTACTTC
NA | TRBJ1-1 | TRBD1 | TRBV18 | CASSPRDSFMNTEAFF | TGTGCCAGCTCGCCCCGGGACAGCTTCATGAACACTGAAGCTTTCTTT
few | TRBJ2-1 | NA | TRBV29-1 | CSVERRLKQNEQFF | TGCAGCGTTGAAAGGAGGCTCAAGCAGAATGAGCAGTTCTTC
NA | TRBJ2-3 | TRBD1 | TRBV2 | CASSVFRGPDTQYF | TGTGCCAGCAGTGTTTTTAGGGGGCCAGATACGCAGTATTTT
once | TRBJ2-3 | NA | TRBV13 | CASSLGGSSTDTQYF | TGTGCCAGCAGCTTGGGCGGTAGTAGCACAGATACGCAGTATTTT
few | TRBJ1-1 | NA | TRBV7-9 | CASSVGRWNTEAFF | TGTGCCAGCAGCGTGGGACGGTGGAACACTGAAGCTTTCTTT
few | TRBJ2-1 | TRBD2 | TRBV7-2 | CASSSGTMLYEQFF | TGTGCCAGCAGCTCGGGGACTATGTTGTATGAGCAGTTCTTC
NA | TRBJ2-1 | TRBD1 | TRBV25-1 | CASSDPGTGDNEQFF | TGTGCCAGCAGTGACCCCGGGACAGGGGACAATGAGCAGTTCTTC
few | TRBJ2-1 | NA | TRBV30 | CAGTLAHGYNEQFF | TGTGCCGGAACTCTAGCGCACGGGTACAATGAGCAGTTCTTC
few | TRBJ2-7 | NA | TRBV7-9 | CASSVSASYEQYF | TGTGCCAGCAGCGTATCAGCTTCCTACGAGCAGTACTTC
few | TRBJ2-7 | TRBD1 | TRBV30 | CAWRPRGTGGNEQYF | TGTGCCTGGAGGCCCAGAGGGACAGGGGGAAACGAGCAGTACTTC
few | TRBJ2-1 | NA | TRBV29-1 | CSARRDTWFF | TGCAGCGCCCGCCGGGACACCTGGTTCTTC
few | TRBJ1-4 | NA | TRBV7-9 | CASSVLPWGVDEKLFF | TGTGCCAGCAGCGTTTTGCCTTGGGGTGTTGATGAAAAACTGTTTTTT
NA | TRBJ2-3 | TRBD1 | TRBV4-1 | CASSQERTGPSTDTQYF | TGCGCCAGCAGCCAAGAGAGGACAGGGCCTAGCACAGATACGCAGTATTTT
NA | TRBJ2-7 | TRBD1 | TRBV28 | CASRSPGTGFYEQYF | TGTGCCAGCAGGTCACCCGGGACAGGGTTCTACGAGCAGTACTTC
few | TRBJ1-1 | NA | TRBV5-1 | CASSWKGVNTEAFF | TGCGCCAGCAGCTGGAAAGGAGTGAACACTGAAGCTTTCTTT
few | TRBJ2-2 | NA | TRBV7-9 | CASSLNTGELFF | TGTGCCAGCAGTCTTAACACCGGGGAGCTGTTTTTT
few | TRBJ2-3 | NA | TRBV5-1 | CASSEGATDTQYF | TGCGCCAGCAGTGAAGGAGCCACAGATACGCAGTATTTT
few | TRBJ2-7 | NA | TRBV28 | CASSRGTIYEQYF | TGTGCCAGCAGCCGCGGGACAATCTACGAGCAGTACTTC
NA | TRBJ1-4 | NA | TRBV29-1 | CSVTLGVEKLFF | TGCAGCGTTACCCTCGGCGTTGAAAAACTGTTTTTT
NA | TRBJ2-7 | NA | TRBV7-2 | CASSLEPAYYEQYF | TGTGCCAGCAGCTTAGAGCCCGCCTACTACGAGCAGTACTTC
few | TRBJ2-7 | NA | TRBV7-9 | CASSDPYEQYF | TGTGCCAGCAGCGATCCCTACGAGCAGTACTTC
few | TRBJ2-7 | TRBD2 | TRBV7-2 | CASSKRTSGSYEQYF | TGTGCCAGCAGTAAACGGACTAGCGGTTCCTACGAGCAGTACTTC
NA | TRBJ1-1 | NA | TRBV5-1 | CASSLRQQGHTEAFF | TGCGCCAGCAGCTTGAGGCAGCAGGGGCACACTGAAGCTTTCTTT
few | TRBJ2-5 | NA | TRBV27 | CASSLRRQETQYF | TGTGCCAGCAGTTTACGACGTCAAGAGACCCAGTACTTC
few | TRBJ2-3 | TRBD2 | TRBV7-2 | CASSFGAGGTDTQYF | TGTGCCAGCAGCTTCGGGGCGGGAGGCACAGATACGCAGTATTTT
few | TRBJ2-4 | NA | TRBV19 | CASSWLVKNIQYF | TGTGCCAGTAGTTGGTTGGTAAAAAACATTCAGTACTTC
NA | TRBJ2-5 | TRBD1 | TRBV10-1 | CASSGGQSETQYF | TGCGCCAGCAGTGGGGGACAGTCGGAGACCCAGTACTTC
few | TRBJ1-1 | NA | TRBV29-1 | CSVWRGNTEAFF | TGCAGCGTTTGGAGGGGGAACACTGAAGCTTTCTTT
NA | TRBJ2-5 | NA | TRBV29-1 | CTVGREETQYF | TGCACCGTGGGGCGGGAAGAGACCCAGTACTTC
NA | TRBJ2-1 | NA | TRBV7-9 | CASSMGVKRDEQFF | TGTGCCAGCAGCATGGGAGTTAAGCGGGATGAGCAGTTCTTC
few | TRBJ2-1 | TRBD2 | TRBV4-2 | CASSQDASGKYNEQFF | TGTGCCAGCAGCCAAGATGCTAGCGGGAAATACAATGAGCAGTTCTTC
NA | TRBJ2-1 | TRBD2 | TRBV7-2 | CASGGRGEQFF | TGTGCCAGCGGCGGGAGAGGCGAGCAGTTCTTC
few | TRBJ2-1 | NA | TRBV7-6 | CASSLVPSHEQFF | TGTGCCAGCAGCTTGGTACCAAGCCATGAGCAGTTCTTC
NA | TRBJ2-3 | TRBD2 | TRBV10-3 | CAVRLAVTDTQYF | TGTGCCGTTAGACTAGCGGTCACAGATACGCAGTATTTT
NA | TRBJ2-1 | NA | TRBV5-1 | CASRSGRSSYNEQFF | TGCGCCAGCAGAAGCGGGCGGAGCTCCTACAATGAGCAGTTCTTC
few | TRBJ1-2 | NA | TRBV29-1 | CSVRFNYGYTF | TGCAGCGTCCGGTTTAACTATGGCTACACCTTC
NA | TRBJ2-5 | NA | TRBV21-1 | CASSNKGGRAWQETQYF | TGTGCCAGCAGCAATAAGGGCGGGAGGGCCTGGCAGGAGACCCAGTACTTC
few | TRBJ2-7 | NA | TRBV30 | CAWEMTKGSSQYF | TGTGCCTGGGAAATGACTAAGGGGAGTTCGCAGTACTTC
few | TRBJ2-7 | TRBD1 | TRBV7-2 | CASSLRDRGYEQYF | TGTGCCAGCAGCTTACGGGACAGGGGCTACGAGCAGTACTTC
NA | TRBJ2-5 | TRBD1 | TRBV18 | CASLTGGGETQYF | TGTGCCAGCCTCACAGGGGGAGGAGAGACCCAGTACTTC
once | TRBJ2-3 | NA | TRBV7-9 | CASSPYSGTTEYF | TGTGCCAGCAGCCCGTACTCCGGGACCACGGAGTATTTT
few | TRBJ1-3 | NA | TRBV9 | CASTPRSGSGNTIYF | TGTGCCAGCACCCCCCGGTCAGGGAGTGGAAACACCATATATTTT